The 4 T cell receptor beta chains given below trace back to one sample, sequenced in a study of T cell clusters in autoimmune cytopenias. Each sample's input was about 250 ng genomic DNA, 38,000 or so genome equivalents. Multiplex touch-down PCR amplified TRB using TRB-A and TRB-B pools in one tube. TCRdb reprocessed the multiplex PCR reads; each CDR3 protein has one entry and no DNA is given. In all, the sample yields several thousand distinct CDR3 sequences. The specimen sequenced was peripheral blood. The origin of the receptors is a human donor with an autoimmune cytopenia or autoimmune hepatitis (not recorded which).

The chain combines TRBV12-3 or TRBV12-4 with TRBJ1-1; TCRdb's D gene call, TRBD1, goes unchecked for lack of DNA. The CDR3 has 12 residues. The CDR3 loop reads CASSPWGRDAFF.

This sequence joins TRBV2 and TRBJ1-5; the D call from TCRdb, TRBD1, cannot be confirmed without DNA. CDR3 length equals 13 residues. CDR1 is SNHLY and CDR2 is FYNNEI in the germline V gene. The CDR3 reads CASSAGERQPQHF.

This clonotype is called medium-sized based on its frequency. The gene calls are TRBV12-3 or TRBV12-4 and TRBJ2-3; no DNA is available, so the TRBD1 call from TCRdb remains unchecked. The CDR3 covers 15 residues. This chain's CDR3 is CASSSGTGASDTQYF.

The chain recombines TRBV19 with TRBJ1-4; TCRdb's assignment of TRBD1 cannot be checked, as there is no DNA. Per germline, CDR1 LNHDA and CDR2 SQIVND (reference sequence). This CDR3 region has 16 residues. The CDR3: CASSPNEGGSNEKLFF. Full variable domain (outside the CDR3, taken from reference TRBV19 and TRBJ1-4): DGGITQSPKYLFRKEGQNVTLSCEQNLNHDAMYWYRQDPGQGLRLIYYSQIVNDFQKGDIAEGYSVSREKKESFPLTVTSAQKNPTAFYLCASSPNEGGSNEKLFFGSGTQLSVL.